Below, 8 T cell receptor beta chains from the same sample are listed, as sequenced in a study of T cell repertoires in cytomegalovirus infection. One entry per CDR3 protein, called by TCRdb with MiXCR from the reads. This sample has some 220,000 distinct CDR3 sequences, with 12% found just once. Sequencing used PBMCs. The receptors were gathered from a human donor in good health (CMV status not recorded). Some clones in this sample may be carry-over from other donors' samples.

In this sample, this clonotype turned up many times. The chain uses TRBV11-2 and TRBJ2-7; 10 bases are shared with TRBD1. The CDR3 is 13 amino acids. The germline V gene has CDR1 SGHAT and CDR2 FQNNGV. With V trimmed by 6 bases and J by 3 bases, 2 bases remained unmatched. The CDR3 DNA is TGTGCCAGCAGGACAGGGGGCGGCTACGAGCAGTACTTC. The encoded protein is CASRTGGGYEQYF.

Comments on this clonotype: An end of the junction differs from the germline gene, which may be a read error. The J gene is TRBJ1-1, the V gene TRBV11-1; possible D gene TRBD1, 5 bases. The CDR3 totals 14 residues. Germline V gene lookup returns CDR1 SGHAT and CDR2 FQDESV (reference sequence). The CDR3 loop reads CAGSSGNMNTEAFF. The DNA for the CDR3 is TGTGCCGGCAGCTCAGGGAATATGAACACTGAAGCTTTCTTT.

This clonotype has only a few counts. The V gene is TRBV12-3 or TRBV12-4, the J gene TRBJ2-5; 9 positions agree with TRBD2. Trimming took 5 bases from V and 1 from J; bases not matched to a gene: 8. This CDR3 is 16 amino acids long. This CDR3 reads CASSPWGTSSQETQYF. CDR3 nucleotide sequence: TGTGCCAGCAGTCCCTGGGGGACTAGCAGCCAAGAGACCCAGTACTTC.

This clonotype came up a few times. DNA of the CDR3: TGTGCCAGCAGTTTAAAGACAGACGGCTACACCTTC. Protein product: CASSLKTDGYTF. The V gene is TRBV28, the J gene TRBJ1-2; D might be TRBD1 (5 bases). The V gene lost 2 bases and the J gene lost 8 bases, with 9 bases spanning the gap. This CDR3 is 12 amino acids long. The germline gives CDR1 MDHEN, CDR2 SYDVKM.

The CDR3 is CASSQDVYNEQFF. In DNA, the CDR3 is TGTGCCAGCAGTCAGGACGTTTACAATGAGCAGTTCTTC. The rearrangement uses TRBV6-2 or TRBV6-3 and TRBJ2-1; D gene unclear. V lost 5 bases and J lost 4, with 9 bases in between. The germline V gene encodes CDR1 MNHEY and CDR2 SVGEGT. The CDR3 length is 13 residues.

The chain uses TRBV24-1 and TRBJ2-5, with TRBD1 matching 8 bases. This CDR3 has 16 residues. Germline V gene lookup returns CDR1 KGHDR and CDR2 SFDVKD. V lost 4 bases and J lost 4; bases outside the gene matches: 10. CDR3 region: CATSDRRTGWGETQYF. DNA for the CDR3: TGTGCCACCAGTGACCGCAGGACAGGGTGGGGAGAGACCCAGTACTTC.

V and J are TRBV5-1 and TRBJ2-4, with D possibly TRBD2 on 5 matching bases. CDR3 length: 14 amino acids. Trimming left V 0 bases short and J 6 bases short, with 10 bases between. Germline values: CDR1 SGHRS, CDR2 YFSETQ. CDR3 region: CASSLVGAGNIQYF. In DNA form, the CDR3 reads TGCGCCAGCAGCTTGGTGGGTGCGGGAAACATTCAGTACTTC.

This clonotype came up many times. The chain combines TRBV7-2 with TRBJ2-7; the match to TRBD1 covers 8 bases. Per the germline V gene, CDR1 is SGHTA and CDR2 is FQGNSA. Losses at the gene ends were 5 bases for V and 2 bases for J; bases not matched to a gene: 5. CDR3 size: 14 residues. The CDR3 DNA sequence: TGTGCCAGCAGCGCCCTGGGACAGGCCTACGAGCAGTACTTC. It codes for CASSALGQAYEQYF.